What follows are 10 T cell receptor beta chains derived from one specimen sequenced in a study of blood T cell repertoires in COVID-19. The method was immunoSEQ multiplex PCR; TCRdb's version includes in-frame clones alone and lacks a portion of them. Among around 46,000 clones listed, around 86% were seen once. The sample comprised peripheral blood. The receptors shown here come from a man in his forties with active COVID-19.

The gene calls are TRBV5-1 and TRBJ2-7; TRBD1 matches at 7 bases. V gave up 4 bases and J gave up 0 bases; unmatched junction bases: 7. This CDR3 is 15 amino acids long. Looked up from germline, CDR1 is SGHRS and CDR2 is YFSETQ. CDR3 sequence (DNA): TGCGCCAGCAGCGATACAGGGGCCCGCTCCTACGAGCAGTACTTC. It encodes CASSDTGARSYEQYF.

This clone was observed a few times. This sequence joins TRBV4-2 and TRBJ2-5, with D perhaps matching TRBD1 (6 bases). The CDR3 consists of 16 residues. Germline CDR1 is LGHNA and CDR2 is YNFKEQ. V was clipped by 0 bases and J by 0 bases, with 11 bases between them. This CDR3 is CASSQDGPGDQETQYF. The CDR3, as DNA: TGTGCCAGCAGCCAAGATGGACCAGGGGACCAAGAGACCCAGTACTTC.

This clone was counted only a few times. V usage is TRBV4-1 and J usage is TRBJ1-1, with D hard to call. Per germline, CDR1 MGHRA and CDR2 YSYEKL. The CDR3 has 14 residues. Trimming took off 4 bases at V and 3 bases at J, with 12 bases between the two ends. The CDR3 loop is CASSRELAYTEAFF. As DNA, the CDR3 is TGCGCCAGCAGCCGAGAACTAGCCTACACTGAAGCTTTCTTT.

This clone was seen once. The chain combines TRBV28 with TRBJ2-6; D not resolved. V was clipped by 7 bases and J by 0 bases, with 19 bases between them. The V gene's germline CDR1 is MDHEN and CDR2 SYDVKM. The CDR3 is made up of 18 amino acids. CDR3 nucleotide sequence: TGTGCCAGCACCCCCCCCGCCCCCCCGGGCTCTGGGGCCAACGTCCTGACTTTC. Amino acid sequence: CASTPPAPPGSGANVLTF.

The chain joins TRBV30 to TRBJ2-7; 9 positions agree with TRBD2. This CDR3 contains 15 residues. Per germline, CDR1 GTSNPN and CDR2 SVGIG (reference sequence). With 1 base clipped from V and 5 bases from J, the junction kept 9 bases outside the gene matches. The CDR3 loop reads CAWSGASGDLNEQYF. The CDR3 DNA follows: TGTGCCTGGAGTGGGGCTAGCGGGGACCTAAACGAGCAGTACTTC.

This sequence joins TRBV14 and TRBJ2-1; 12 nucleotides match TRBD1. The ends lost 7 bases at V and 9 bases at J; junction bases unmatched: 7. The V gene's germline CDR1 is SGHDN and CDR2 FVKESK. The CDR3 covers 14 residues. The CDR3 here is CASNRDRGRGEQFF. The CDR3 DNA follows: TGTGCCAGCAACCGGGACAGGGGGCGCGGTGAGCAGTTCTTC.

This clone has more than one count but fewer than ten. This chain connects TRBV30 to TRBJ1-1; D not certain. Germline V gene data show CDR1 as GTSNPN and CDR2 as SVGIG (reference sequence). Trimming shortened V by 0 bases and J by 10 bases, and 12 bases separated the two germline ends. The CDR3 is made up of 12 amino acids. CDR3 sequence: CAWSVLREIAFF. CDR3 nucleotides: TGTGCCTGGAGTGTACTACGGGAGATAGCTTTCTTT.

This clone has a handful of counts. The chain has TRBV5-1 and TRBJ2-3, with 7 bases matching TRBD2. The ends lost 7 bases at V and 1 base at J; junction bases unmatched: 6. Germline values: CDR1 SGHRS, CDR2 YFSETQ. The CDR3 loop spans 14 amino acids. The CDR3 is CASSNLAGTDTQYF. The CDR3, as DNA: TGCGCCAGCTCCAATCTAGCGGGCACAGATACGCAGTATTTT.

The chain links TRBV3-1 (or the pseudogene TRBV3-2) to TRBJ1-1, with a weak D call TRBD1 (6 bases). The CDR3 runs to 14 residues. Germline values: CDR1 LGHDT, CDR2 YNNKEL (reference sequence). The germline V and J ends were trimmed by 4 bases and 3 bases, with 12 bases remaining between them. This chain's CDR3 is CASSPLQGHTEAFF. CDR3 bases: TGTGCCAGCAGCCCACTACAGGGCCACACTGAAGCTTTCTTT.

The chain couples TRBV19 to TRBJ2-7; tentatively, D is TRBD2 (6 bases). V was clipped by 5 bases and J by 4 bases, with 12 bases between them. The length of the CDR3 is 13 residues. Per germline, CDR1 LNHDA and CDR2 SQIVND (reference sequence). The CDR3 spells CASSAPGLYEQYF. CDR3 DNA: TGTGCCAGTAGTGCACCGGGACTTTACGAGCAGTACTTC.